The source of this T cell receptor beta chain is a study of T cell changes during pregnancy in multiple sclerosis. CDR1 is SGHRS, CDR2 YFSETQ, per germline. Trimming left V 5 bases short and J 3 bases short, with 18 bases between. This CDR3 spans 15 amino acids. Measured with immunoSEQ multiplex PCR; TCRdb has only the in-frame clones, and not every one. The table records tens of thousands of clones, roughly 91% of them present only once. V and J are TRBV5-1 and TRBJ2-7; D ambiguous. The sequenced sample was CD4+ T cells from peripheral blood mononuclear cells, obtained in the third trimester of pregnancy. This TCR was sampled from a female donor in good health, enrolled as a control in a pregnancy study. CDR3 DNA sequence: TGCGCCAGCAGTCGTTTAACATCTGTACGCTACGAGCAGTACTTC. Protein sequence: CASSRLTSVRYEQYF.